Below, one T cell receptor beta chain is given with its context. Its target is not known. The data were obtained in a study of a mutant IDH1 vaccine in newly diagnosed glioma. As for the study in general: Most patients had radiochemotherapy with temozolomide before enrollment; others had one alone. Notes on the study in general: Any relationship between pseudoprogression and changes in top peripheral T cell clonotypes seemed absent.

Measured with immunoSEQ multiplex PCR; TCRdb has only the in-frame clones, and not every one. The repertoire holds 60,000 to 85,000 clones, with 79% as singletons. CDR3 size: 15 residues. V lost 0 bases, J lost 0 bases, and 7 bases lay in between. Germline CDR1 and CDR2: SGHNT and YYREEE (reference sequence). Time point reported: baseline, week 1 (first vaccination visit). Treatment denoted: pre-vaccination baseline after standard-of-care therapy. Sequenced material: PBMCs, taken from a glioma patient treated with radiotherapy, temozolomide or both. The sequence came from a man aged 45 to 65 with glioma. The chain has TRBV5-4 and TRBJ1-3; no clear D gene. The CDR3 loop is CASSLGPGSGNTIYF. The DNA for the CDR3 is TGTGCCAGCAGCTTGGGGCCTGGCTCTGGAAACACCATATATTTT.